The present TCR beta chain was sequenced within a study of OX40 agonist ivuxolimab in advanced cancers. For the study at large: Patients were dosed with the agonistic anti-OX40 (CD134) antibody ivuxolimab.

CDR1 is LNHDA and CDR2 is SQIVND in the germline V gene (reference sequence). The CDR3 covers 15 residues. After removal of 4 bases from V and 5 bases from J, the junction contained 6 bases not matched to a gene. General study findings and limits: Which antigen the expanded peripheral T cells recognized is unknown. Both CD4+ and CD8+ T cell populations in blood had undergone clonal expansion by week 6 at 0.1 to 3.0 mg/kg. Expansion of clones was among the lowest in partial responders at 0.1-3.0 mg/kg.

Using immunoSEQ multiplex PCR, the repertoire was profiled, and TCRdb retains in-frame clones only, with some absent. This table holds around 82,000 clones, around 89% found once. Of note for this clone: As yet, its antigen is unknown.

The genes are TRBV19 and TRBJ2-2, with 8 bases lining up with TRBD1. This TCR came from an adult with an advanced solid tumor such as melanoma, head and neck, liver or kidney cancer. Sequencing was performed on CD4+ or CD8+ T cells sorted from blood, taken in a trial of the OX40 agonist ivuxolimab. This chain's CDR3 is CASSKRDRLTGELFF. CDR3 DNA sequence: TGTGCCAGTAGTAAAAGGGACAGGTTAACCGGGGAGCTGTTTTTT.